This T cell receptor (beta chain) was sequenced during a study of immune evolution from preneoplasia to lung adenocarcinoma. Overall study context: HLA loss of heterozygosity: about 7% AIS, about 15% MIA, more than 25% ADC, none AAH. The study, taken as a whole, reports: From normal lung to invasive adenocarcinoma, top clone frequencies appeared to decrease. Later-stage lesions seemingly showed higher T cell density and diversity than normal lung.

Germline-derived CDR1 and CDR2 are MGHRA and YSYEKL. V lost 4 bases and J lost 4; bases outside the gene matches: 8. CDR3 length equals 15 residues. H&E slides confirmed each diagnosis, reviewed by two pathologists independently. TCRdb keeps only in-frame clones here, not all; method: immunoSEQ multiplex PCR. This sample has 7,500 to 9,500 clones; roughly four fifths occur once, and the top ten carry roughly 2.4%. About this clone itself: Its antigen is unknown.

The source of this sequence is a person over 45 with lung adenocarcinoma. Sample: FFPE invasive lung adenocarcinoma tissue. The chain has TRBV4-1 and TRBJ2-7, with 9 bases that match TRBD2. Here the CDR3 reads CASSLSASGAYEQYF. The DNA of the CDR3 is TGCGCCAGCAGCCTTAGTGCTAGCGGGGCTTACGAGCAGTACTTC.